The text below deals with one T cell receptor (beta chain). The target antigen is unknown. The sample originates from a study of CD8 T cells in ankylosing spondylitis. General observations from the study: As for the disease-linked clones, they showed a CD8+ phenotype and occurred at relatively low frequencies in peripheral blood. Past research had described some motif variants in reactive arthritis synovial fluid and blood. Several highly homologous variants made up a TCR beta motif that seemed to typify ankylosing spondylitis blood.

MiXCR, run by TCRdb on the 5' RACE reads, gives a single entry per CDR3 protein. The table records around 390,000 distinct CDR3 sequences, approximately 20% of them present only once. The receptor was derived from a male donor with ankylosing spondylitis. Sample: blood, either unsorted or a sorted T cell fraction (not recorded which).

The CDR3 sequence: CASLGLAGGNYNEQFF. The DNA of the CDR3 is TGTGCCAGTCTTGGACTAGCGGGAGGAAACTACAATGAGCAGTTCTTC. The chain links TRBV28 to TRBJ2-1, with 14 bases lining up with TRBD2. V shed 9 bases, J shed 3 bases, and the junction held 7 bases outside the gene matches. Germline V CDR1 and CDR2: MDHEN, SYDVKM. The CDR3 is 16 amino acids. The full variable domain, its missing parts supplied by reference TRBV28 and TRBJ2-1, is DVKVTQSSRYLVKRTGEKVFLECVQDMDHENMFWYRQDPGLGLRLIYFSYDVKMKEKGDIPEGYSVSREKKERFSLILESASTNQTSMYLCASLGLAGGNYNEQFFGPGTRLTVL.